What follows describes a single TCR beta chain. The antigen it binds to is not known. There are no base qualities to consult, and no much larger clone falls within one base. The data were obtained in a study of control samples from healthy donors and cancer patients (dated by TCRdb to the early 2020s). The library was built by means of the immunoSEQ multiplex PCR assay. TCRdb re-hosts the immuneACCESS table, in-frame sequences only. Its copies lack some clones; in the studies checked, an unresolved V gene accounts for under half of them, and the cause for the rest is not known. In all, the sample holds around 120,000 clones, and about 89% of those were seen once. 6% to 8.5% of the sample goes to the ten largest clones. CDR1 MGHRA and CDR2 YSYEKL were looked up in the germline V gene. From the cysteine up to the phenylalanine, the CDR3 has a length of 17 residues. Only CDR3 DNA remains: 51 bases, in frame from the first base. Trimming takes 3 bases from V and 5 bases from J, and the germline ends sit 23 bases apart.

The source is a woman younger than 35 in good health. The chain couples TRBV4-1 to TRBJ2-7; 5 matching bases give a weak D call of TRBD2. Sequenced: blood. The bases are TGCGCCAGCAGCCACGCACTCGTGAGGAATTTCGGGAACGAGCAGTACTTC. The encoded protein is CASSHALVRNFGNEQYF.